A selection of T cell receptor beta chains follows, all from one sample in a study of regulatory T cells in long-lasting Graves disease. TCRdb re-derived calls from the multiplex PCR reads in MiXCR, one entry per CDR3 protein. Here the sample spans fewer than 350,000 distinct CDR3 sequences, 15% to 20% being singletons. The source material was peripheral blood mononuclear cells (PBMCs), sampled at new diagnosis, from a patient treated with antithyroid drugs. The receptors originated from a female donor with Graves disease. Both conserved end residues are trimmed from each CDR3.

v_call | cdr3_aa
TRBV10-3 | AISESLATSTDTQY
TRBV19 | ASSQPSESSYNEQF
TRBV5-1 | ASSLAGRAYEQY
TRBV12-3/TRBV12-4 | ASFRDGGEAHFTDTQY
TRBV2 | ASRDRTLTEAF
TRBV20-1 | SAPRETQY
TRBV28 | ASSATGGADQDTQY
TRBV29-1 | SVSGLARWYEQF
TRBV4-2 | ASSLTTSPTQY
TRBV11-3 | ASEQGKRNTEAF
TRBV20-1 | SAQLQGSGSSGYT
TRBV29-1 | SVEDAGQGGGTQH
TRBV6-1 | ASSPHPLGRDEQY
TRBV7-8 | ASSLTSGRGYEQF
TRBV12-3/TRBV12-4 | ASSLGLRVSRNGYT
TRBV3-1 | ASRRSGSSYNEQF
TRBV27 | ASSLAPRYNEQF
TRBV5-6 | ASSLSSGSSSYNEQF
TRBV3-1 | ASSLRTSGRSNNEQF
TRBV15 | ATSRDPNFGQF
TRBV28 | AVAGTSYNEQF
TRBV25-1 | ASSADRAPDEKLF
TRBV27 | ASSRQATYGYT
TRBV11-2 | ASSLVVGRTDTQY
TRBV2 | ASIRDRGGETQY
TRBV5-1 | ASSFTSGRAYRSYNEQF
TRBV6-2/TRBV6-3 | ASSYSGRRSTDTQY
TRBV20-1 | SARDPGRGEYGYT
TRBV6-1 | ASTQGRMNTEAF
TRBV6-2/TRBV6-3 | ASSYGNTIY
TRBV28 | ASSSPTGLTNEQF
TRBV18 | ASSPIPGQGTEQY
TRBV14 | ASSQVQGIPEAF
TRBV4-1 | ASSQGLISYEQY
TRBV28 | ASSLFSGGGDTQY
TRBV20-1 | SASPQGYGTEAF
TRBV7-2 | ASSGGLAVYNEQF
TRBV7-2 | ASSQGWADRSYEQY
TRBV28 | ASSSPGQGRREQY
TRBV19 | ASKSRDTDLVQF
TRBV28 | ASWDRSSGYGYT
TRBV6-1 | ASGTGVAGELF
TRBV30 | ASSGEGWETQY
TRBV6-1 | ASSEATRQPQH
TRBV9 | ASSPGLPLYNEQF
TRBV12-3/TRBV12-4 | ASSSRGPDYEQY
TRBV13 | ASSVTTSGPGTDTQY
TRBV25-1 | ASSESRPVDTQY
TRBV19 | ATERSYGYT
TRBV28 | ASSPASVGDTQY
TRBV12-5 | ASGSQGTNEKLF
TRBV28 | ASSSTDREHTGELF
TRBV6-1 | ANTGGTGLTGELF
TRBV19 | ASSPRAPSSYEQY
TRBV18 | ASSPSLTGKNTGELF